This TCR beta chain was obtained from a study of blood T cell repertoires in COVID-19. Study processing details: Amplified reference gene primers provided the basis for estimating nucleated cell counts. The assay was immunoSEQ multiplex PCR, and TCRdb's table has in-frame clones only and misses some. For V, J and clone size, that table is used; D and trimming come from the DNA. Among hundreds of thousands of clones listed, around 85% were seen once. Ages ranged from about 18 to 89 years, with residence in 24 US areas. Cohort allocation depended upon clinical history that participants reported. The study counted Cohort 3 donors as recovered given two negative PCRs, clearance, or symptom resolution. The CDR3 covers 13 residues. Germline CDR1 and CDR2: ENHRY and SYGVKD. With 10 bases removed from V and 1 base from J, the gap between germline ends came to 10 bases.

The chain uses TRBV10-3 and TRBJ2-2; no reliable D call. The sequenced sample was PBMCs or T cells enriched from blood (not recorded which). The source is a woman aged 40 to 50 who had recovered from COVID-19. CDR3 sequence: CATSTGNTGELFF. CDR3 nucleotide sequence: TGTGCCACCTCGACGGGGAACACCGGGGAGCTGTTTTTT.